The 5 T cell receptor beta chains below were found in one sample sequenced in a study of breast tumors, draining lymph nodes, adjacent tissues. MiXCR, run by TCRdb on the multiplex PCR reads, gives a single entry per CDR3 protein. The data show 150,000 to 200,000 distinct CDR3 sequences, around a third seen once. Breast cancer patients provided tissue from their axillary draining lymph nodes. The specimen sequenced was axillary lymph node tissue. Receptors originate from a female donor with breast cancer. Some clones in this sample may be carry-over from other donors' samples.

CDR3 DNA: TGTGCCAGCAGCTTAGATCGGTTACTAGCGCGGGAGCTGTTTTTT. As protein: CASSLDRLLARELFF. This chain links TRBV11-2 with TRBJ2-2; TRBD2 matches 7 bases. In germline, CDR1 is SGHAT, CDR2 FQNNGV. V shed 0 bases, J shed 9 bases, and the junction held 7 bases outside the gene matches. This CDR3 region has 15 residues.

This clonotype was counted ten times or more. The CDR3 reads CASSLLGGTDTQYF. The CDR3 region has the DNA TGTGCCAGCAGCTTACTCGGGGGCACAGATACGCAGTATTTT. The chain carries TRBV7-3 and TRBJ2-3; a possible D gene is TRBD2 (5 bases). From germline, CDR1 is SGHTA and CDR2 FQGTGA. CDR3 length: 14 amino acids. V dropped 2 bases and J dropped 1 base, with 7 bases sitting between them.

This clonotype was counted between two and nine times. The rearrangement uses TRBV3-1 and TRBJ1-2; D ambiguous. Germline V gene data show CDR1 as LGHDT and CDR2 as YNNKEL (reference sequence). The CDR3 contains 14 residues. Trimming stripped 4 bases from V and 5 bases from J, with 14 bases between. The CDR3 nucleotides read TGTGCCAGCAGCCCCGCGGCCGGCGGTTATGGCTACACCTTC. Its protein product is CASSPAAGGYGYTF.

On this clonotype: Its ends do not fully match the called genes, so a read error is possible. V usage is TRBV20-1 and J usage is TRBJ1-5, with D possibly matching TRBD1 (6 bases). Germline assignment: CDR1 DFQATT and CDR2 SNEGSKA (reference sequence). This CDR3 has 16 amino acids. CDR3 bases: TGCAGTGCTAGAGAGGGGGAAACAGGGACGAATCAGCCTCAGCATTTT. This sequence encodes CSAREGETGTNQPQHF.

This clonotype came up many times. This chain joins TRBV5-1 and TRBJ2-3; tentative D call: TRBD2 (6 bases). Deletions cut 3 bases from V and 4 bases from J, with 9 bases between. Looked up from germline, CDR1 is SGHRS and CDR2 is YFSETQ. The CDR3 extends over 13 amino acids. The CDR3 DNA follows: TGCGCCAGCAGCTGGGGGGTTTCAGATACGCAGTATTTT. It specifies CASSWGVSDTQYF.